What follows is one TCR beta chain and its context. The target antigen is unknown. What was sequenced were expressed TCRB transcripts, since all of the isolated RNA had been reverse transcribed. Method: immunoSEQ multiplex PCR; TCRdb's copy keeps in-frame clones and lacks some. The repertoire holds more than 350,000 clones, with about an eighth as singletons. This specimen comes from a study of beta chain features in type 1 diabetes. On the study more broadly: Patients looked much like healthy donors when it came to age, gender and cell yields. Study results and caveats: Across all four CD4+ subsets, people with type 1 diabetes showed modestly shorter TCRB CDR3s. Shorter templates might be favored by PCR, and equally so in patients and in controls.

Per germline, CDR1 MNHEY and CDR2 SVGAGI. This CDR3 has 16 residues. With V trimmed by 2 bases and J by 0 bases, 1 base remained unmatched. This TCR derives from a woman aged 18-30 years in good health. The sample taken for sequencing was naive CD4+ T cells from blood. This chain joins TRBV6-5 and TRBJ2-1; 10 bases are shared with TRBD2. CDR3: CASSYLAGDSYNEQFF. The CDR3 nucleotides read TGTGCCAGCAGTTACCTAGCGGGAGACTCCTACAATGAGCAGTTCTTC.